This TCR beta chain is drawn from a study of siplizumab effects on memory and regulatory T cells. Repertoires were generated with immunoSEQ multiplex PCR, while TCRdb's copy carries only in-frame clones and drops some. The sample consists of 90,000 to 120,000 clones, about 94% of them appearing once. V lost 4 bases, J lost 1 base, and 12 bases lay in between. This CDR3 comprises 15 residues. The germline V gene has CDR1 SGHRS and CDR2 YFSETQ. The TCR sequence derives from a human donor in good health. The sample comprised Tregs sorted from blood. The V gene is TRBV5-1, the J gene TRBJ2-1; D is unresolved. The chain's CDR3 is CASSVRMPSYNEQFF. The CDR3 DNA sequence: TGCGCCAGCAGCGTTCGGATGCCTTCCTACAATGAGCAGTTCTTC.